These 20 T cell receptor beta chains share one sample of origin, sequenced in a study of radiotherapy plus CTLA-4 blockade in lung cancer (dated by TCRdb to the late 2010s). Library preparation employed the immunoSEQ multiplex PCR assay. In TCRdb, the immuneACCESS table is reduced to in-frame sequences with V and J assigned. These tables do not hold every clone; where another copy was compared, an unresolved V gene accounts for under half, and the others remain unexplained. For this sample the table gives over 80,000 clones, of which 70% to 90% were detected only once. Around 17% of the sample goes to the ten largest clones. This specimen consisted of peripheral blood, obtained from a patient treated with radiotherapy plus ipilimumab. The receptors come from a human donor with non-small cell lung cancer that progressed on radiotherapy plus ipilimumab.

This rearrangement joins TRBV13 to TRBJ2-7; 9 bases are shared with TRBD1. Germline values: CDR1 PRHDT, CDR2 FYEKMQ (reference sequence). The CDR3 is 12 amino acids. Trimming removed 10 bases from V and 7 bases from J; junction bases left unmatched: 8. The CDR3 is CATAGTGLEQYF. CDR3 sequence (DNA): TGTGCCACGGCCGGGACAGGGCTGGAGCAGTACTTC.

CDR3 in DNA: TGTGCCAGCAGCCCCGGGGGGGATACGCAGTATTTT. This codes for CASSPGGDTQYF. The gene calls are TRBV5-4 and TRBJ2-3; 7 nucleotides match TRBD2. CDR3 length: 12 residues. Trimming at V came to 4 bases and at J to 6 bases, leaving 2 bases not matched to a gene. Germline values: CDR1 SGHNT, CDR2 YYREEE (reference sequence).

The V call is TRBV5-1, the J call TRBJ1-1; D unresolved. Germline V gives CDR1 SGHRS, CDR2 YFSETQ. Trimming shortened V by 0 bases and J by 1 base, and 13 bases separated the two germline ends. CDR3 size: 16 residues. The CDR3 nucleotides are TGCGCCAGCAGCTTGGCCGCGGGCTTGGGGAACACTGAAGCTTTCTTT. Its protein is CASSLAAGLGNTEAFF.

The chain links TRBV28 to TRBJ2-5; 14 positions match TRBD2. Trimming cost V 3 bases and J 7 bases; bases outside gene matches: 1. Germline V gene lookup returns CDR1 MDHEN and CDR2 SYDVKM. The CDR3 has 14 residues. CDR3 residues: CASSFGLAGGTQYF. The DNA of the CDR3 is TGTGCCAGCAGTTTCGGACTAGCGGGGGGGACCCAGTACTTC.

The rearrangement joins TRBV30 to TRBJ1-6; D gene uncertain. The germline V and J ends were trimmed by 2 bases and 7 bases, with 12 bases remaining between them. Germline V lookup: CDR1 GTSNPN, CDR2 SVGIG (reference sequence). This CDR3 is built from 14 residues. The CDR3 nucleotides read TGTGCCTGGAGTTATCGGGGTCACAATTCACCCCTCCACTTT. This encodes CAWSYRGHNSPLHF.

The chain carries TRBV5-6 and TRBJ1-2, with 12 bases lining up with TRBD1. The CDR3 covers 15 residues. The V gene's germline CDR1 is SGHDT and CDR2 YYEEEE. V trimming: 3 bases; J trimming: 7 bases; junction bases outside the gene matches: 7. In nucleotides, the CDR3 is TGTGCCAGCAGCTACCGGGACAGGGGGCTTGTTGGCTACACCTTC. Translated: CASSYRDRGLVGYTF.

The chain combines TRBV19 with TRBJ2-7; D remains unclear. CDR3 length: 14 residues. V lost 1 base, J lost 2 bases, and 9 bases lay in between. From germline, CDR1 is LNHDA and CDR2 SQIVND (reference sequence). DNA for the CDR3: TGTGCCAGTAGTATAGTGGGCGGAACCTACGAGCAGTACTTC. This translates into CASSIVGGTYEQYF.

For the CDR3, the DNA is TGTGCCATCAGTGTAGCTTCGGGGGGGGGCCCAACAGATACGCAGTATTTT. Residues: CAISVASGGGPTDTQYF. V and J are TRBV10-3 and TRBJ2-3; 8 bases fit TRBD2. This CDR3 has 17 amino acids. V shed 4 bases and J 3 bases; nucleotides not matched to a gene: 12. The V gene's germline CDR1 is ENHRY and CDR2 SYGVKD.

Comment on this clone: Other DNA sequences in the sample encode the same CDR3. This sequence joins TRBV5-1 and TRBJ2-7; 12 bases are shared with TRBD2. In germline, CDR1 is SGHRS, CDR2 YFSETQ. The CDR3 loop spans 16 amino acids. Trimming cost V 0 bases and J 1 base; bases outside gene matches: 2. The CDR3: CASSLVLAGGSYEQYF. The CDR3 region has the DNA TGCGCCAGCAGCTTGGTTCTAGCGGGGGGGTCCTACGAGCAGTACTTC.

The chain employs TRBV30 and TRBJ1-5; no clear D. CDR1 and CDR2 (germline): GTSNPN, SVGIG (reference sequence). V was shortened by 0 bases and J by 7 bases, with 7 bases between the two germline ends. The CDR3 consists of 12 residues. CDR3 in DNA: TGTGCCTGGAGTGTGGGTGGACAGCCCCAGCATTTT. It specifies CAWSVGGQPQHF.

The chain links TRBV6-1 to TRBJ1-4; the D is unclear. This CDR3 has 16 amino acids. With 4 bases removed from V and 2 bases from J, the gap between germline ends came to 14 bases. Per germline, CDR1 MNHNS and CDR2 SASEGT. The CDR3 DNA sequence: TGTGCCAGCAGTGGTAATGGGAGAGGCACTAATGAAAAACTGTTTTTT. This gives the protein CASSGNGRGTNEKLFF.

V gene TRBV7-9 combines with J gene TRBJ2-7; D not certain. V lost 2 bases, J lost 3 bases, and 5 bases lay in between. CDR3 length: 12 residues. Germline loops: CDR1 SEHNR, CDR2 FQNEAQ (reference sequence). DNA for the CDR3: TGTGCCAGCAGCTTAACGGACTACGAGCAGTACTTC. Its protein is CASSLTDYEQYF. Variable domain in full (rest from reference TRBV7-9 and TRBJ2-7): DTGVSQNPRHKITKRGQNVTFRCDPISEHNRLYWYRQTLGQGPEFLTYFQNEAQLEKSRLLSDRFSAERPKGSFSTLEIQRTEQGDSAMYLCASSLTDYEQYFGPGTRLTVT.

In its sample, this clone was seen once. This rearrangement joins TRBV7-8 to TRBJ1-5, with D possibly being TRBD1 (6 bases). Between the trimmed V and J ends, which lost 1 base and 3 bases, there was a span of 10 bases. Germline lookup yields CDR1 SGHVS and CDR2 FQNEAQ. The CDR3 has 15 amino acids. CDR3 bases: TGTGCCAGCAGCTTAGTCACAGGGACCAATCAGCCCCAGCATTTT. This codes for CASSLVTGTNQPQHF.

The chain combines TRBV15 with TRBJ2-3, with TRBD1 matching 10 bases. CDR3 size: 24 residues. Per the germline V gene, CDR1 is LNHNV and CDR2 is YYDKDF (reference sequence). V lost 0 bases and J lost 1; bases outside the gene matches: 25. CDR3 region: CATSREEGQGKELECKVGTDTQYF. Written as DNA, the CDR3 is TGTGCCACCAGCAGAGAAGAGGGACAGGGGAAGGAACTGGAATGTAAGGTAGGCACAGATACGCAGTATTTT.

This rearrangement joins TRBV7-3 to TRBJ2-6; weak D call: TRBD2 (6 bases). The germline CDR1 and CDR2 sequences are SGHTA and FQGTGA. The CDR3 is 15 residues long. V was trimmed by 5 bases and J by 1 base, leaving 9 bases between them. In nucleotides, the CDR3 is TGTGCCAGCAGCCCCGGGGGATCTGGGGCCAACGTCCTGACTTTC. Encoded protein: CASSPGGSGANVLTF.

V usage is TRBV27 and J usage is TRBJ2-3; no definite D call. The CDR3 runs 14 residues. Germline V gene data show CDR1 as MNHEY and CDR2 as SMNVEV (reference sequence). Trimming pared 5 bases from V and 0 bases from J, leaving 9 bases between. As DNA, the CDR3 is TGTGCCAGCAGTGTGCAGGATAGCACAGATACGCAGTATTTT. The encoded protein is CASSVQDSTDTQYF.

This chain connects TRBV7-7 to TRBJ2-5; 7 bases line up with TRBD1. The V and J ends lost 5 bases and 6 bases, in that order; junction bases with no gene match: 6. CDR3 length: 13 amino acids. The germline CDR1 and CDR2 sequences are SSHAT and FNYEAQ (reference sequence). CDR3 region: CASSPDRVQTQYF. CDR3 coding DNA: TGTGCCAGCAGCCCCGACAGGGTCCAGACCCAGTACTTC.

V usage is TRBV29-1 and J usage is TRBJ1-2; 7 bases are shared with TRBD1. This CDR3 region has 14 residues. CDR1 and CDR2 (germline): SQVTM, ANQGSEA. With 6 bases clipped from V and 8 bases from J, the junction kept 15 bases outside the gene matches. Here the CDR3 reads CSVDPTGERGGYTF. The CDR3 nucleotides are TGCAGCGTAGACCCCACAGGGGAACGTGGAGGCTACACCTTC. Combining the CDR3 with reference TRBV29-1 and TRBJ1-2 gives the whole variable domain SAVISQKPSRDICQRGTSLTIQCQVDSQVTMMFWYRQQPGQSLTLIATANQGSEATYESGFVIDKFPISRPNLTFSTLTVSNMSPEDSSIYLCSVDPTGERGGYTFGSGTRLTVV.

About this clone: Other DNA sequences in the sample encode the same CDR3. The J gene is TRBJ2-5, the V gene TRBV28; the D is unclear. This CDR3 is 11 amino acids long. The V gene lost 3 bases and the J gene lost 7 bases, with 6 bases spanning the gap. Germline values: CDR1 MDHEN, CDR2 SYDVKM. For the CDR3, the DNA is TGTGCCAGCAGTTTGGTGGGGACCCAGTACTTC. Translation gives CASSLVGTQYF.

The chain has TRBV5-1 and TRBJ2-5; TRBD2 matches at 9 bases. The DNA end lines up better with TRBJ2-7; the J call may be wrong. Germline assignment: CDR1 SGHRS and CDR2 YFSETQ. This CDR3 is built from 14 residues. The CDR3 coding sequence is TGCGCCAGCAGCGGGGGACTAGCCAGCTACGAGCAGTACTTC. Amino acids: CASSGGLASYEQYF.